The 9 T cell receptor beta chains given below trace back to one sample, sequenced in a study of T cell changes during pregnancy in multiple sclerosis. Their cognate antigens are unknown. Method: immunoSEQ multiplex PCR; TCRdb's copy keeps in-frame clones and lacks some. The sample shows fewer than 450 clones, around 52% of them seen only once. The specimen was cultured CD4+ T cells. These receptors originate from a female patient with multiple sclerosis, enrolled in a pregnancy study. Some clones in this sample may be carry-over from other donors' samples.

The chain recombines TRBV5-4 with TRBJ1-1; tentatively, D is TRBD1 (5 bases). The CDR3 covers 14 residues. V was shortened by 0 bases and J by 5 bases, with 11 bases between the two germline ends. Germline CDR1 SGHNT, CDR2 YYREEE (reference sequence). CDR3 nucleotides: TGTGCCAGCAGCTTGGAGACAGCGGTGACTGAAGCTTTCTTT. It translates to CASSLETAVTEAFF.

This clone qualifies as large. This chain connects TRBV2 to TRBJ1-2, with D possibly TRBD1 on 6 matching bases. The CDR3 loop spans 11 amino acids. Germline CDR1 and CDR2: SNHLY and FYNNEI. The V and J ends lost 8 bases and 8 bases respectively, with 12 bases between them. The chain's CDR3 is CASGRGRGYTF. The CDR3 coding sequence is TGTGCCAGCGGCAGGGGAAGGGGCTACACCTTC.

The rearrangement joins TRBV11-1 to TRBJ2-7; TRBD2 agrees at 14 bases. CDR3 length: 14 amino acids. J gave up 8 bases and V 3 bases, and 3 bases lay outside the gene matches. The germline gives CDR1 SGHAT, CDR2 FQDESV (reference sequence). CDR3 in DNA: TGTGCCAGCAGCTTCGGGACTAGCGGGAGCAAGCAGTACTTC. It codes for CASSFGTSGSKQYF.

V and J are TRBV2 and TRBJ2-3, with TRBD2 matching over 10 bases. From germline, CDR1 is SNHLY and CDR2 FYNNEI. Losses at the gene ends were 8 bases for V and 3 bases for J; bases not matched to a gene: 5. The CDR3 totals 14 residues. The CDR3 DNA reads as TGTGCCAGCGCTCTAGCGGGGGTGACAGATACGCAGTATTTT. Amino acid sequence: CASALAGVTDTQYF.

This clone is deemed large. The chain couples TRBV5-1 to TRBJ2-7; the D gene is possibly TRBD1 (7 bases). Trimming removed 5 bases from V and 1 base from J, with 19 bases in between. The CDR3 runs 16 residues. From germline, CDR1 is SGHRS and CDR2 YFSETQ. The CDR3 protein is CASRFTPGGTSYEQYF. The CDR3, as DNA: TGCGCCAGCAGGTTTACTCCAGGGGGGACTTCCTACGAGCAGTACTTC.

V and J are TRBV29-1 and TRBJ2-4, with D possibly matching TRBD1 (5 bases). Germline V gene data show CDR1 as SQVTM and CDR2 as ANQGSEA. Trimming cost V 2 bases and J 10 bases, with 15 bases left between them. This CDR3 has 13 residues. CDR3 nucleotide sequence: TGCAGCGTTGAAAGTCAGGGTGGCGGTATTCAGTACTTC. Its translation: CSVESQGGGIQYF.

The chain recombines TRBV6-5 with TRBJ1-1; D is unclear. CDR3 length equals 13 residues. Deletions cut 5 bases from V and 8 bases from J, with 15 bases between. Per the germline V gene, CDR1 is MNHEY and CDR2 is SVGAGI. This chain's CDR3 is CASSRKGSWEAFF. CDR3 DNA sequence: TGTGCCAGCAGTCGTAAGGGATCTTGGGAAGCTTTCTTT.

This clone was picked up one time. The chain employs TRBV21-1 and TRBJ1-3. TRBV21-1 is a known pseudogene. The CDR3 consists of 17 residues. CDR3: CASRCCLLQHARNTIYF. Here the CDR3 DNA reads TGTGCCAGCAGATGTTGTCTGCTACAACACGCACGAAACACCATATATTTT.

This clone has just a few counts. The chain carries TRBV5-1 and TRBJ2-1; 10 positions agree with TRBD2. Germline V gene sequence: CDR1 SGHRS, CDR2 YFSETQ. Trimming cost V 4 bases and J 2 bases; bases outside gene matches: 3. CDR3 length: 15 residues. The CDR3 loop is CASSIGLAAYNEQFF. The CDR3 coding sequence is TGCGCCAGCAGCATAGGACTAGCGGCCTACAATGAGCAGTTCTTC.